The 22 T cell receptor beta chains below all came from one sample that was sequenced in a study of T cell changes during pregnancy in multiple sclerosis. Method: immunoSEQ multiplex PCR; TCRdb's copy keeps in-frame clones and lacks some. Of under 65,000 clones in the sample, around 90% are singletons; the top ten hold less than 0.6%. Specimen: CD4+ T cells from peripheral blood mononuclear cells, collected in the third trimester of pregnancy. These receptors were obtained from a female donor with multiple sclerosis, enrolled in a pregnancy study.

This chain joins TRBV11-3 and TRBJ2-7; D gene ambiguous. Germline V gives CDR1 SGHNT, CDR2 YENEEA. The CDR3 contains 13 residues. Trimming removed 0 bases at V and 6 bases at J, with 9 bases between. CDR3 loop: CASSLDRLSEQYF. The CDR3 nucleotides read TGTGCCAGCAGCTTAGATCGCCTATCCGAGCAGTACTTC.

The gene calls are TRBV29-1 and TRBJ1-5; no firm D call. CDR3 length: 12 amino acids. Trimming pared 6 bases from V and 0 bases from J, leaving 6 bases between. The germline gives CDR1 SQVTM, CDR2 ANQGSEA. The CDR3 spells CSVLSSNQPQHF. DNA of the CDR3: TGCAGCGTACTTAGTAGCAATCAGCCCCAGCATTTT.

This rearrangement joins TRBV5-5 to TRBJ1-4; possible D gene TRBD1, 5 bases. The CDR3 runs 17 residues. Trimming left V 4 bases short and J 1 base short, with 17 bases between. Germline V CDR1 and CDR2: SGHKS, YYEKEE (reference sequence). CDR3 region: CASSAEFRGETNEKLFF. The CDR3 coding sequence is TGTGCCAGCAGCGCGGAATTCCGGGGGGAAACTAATGAAAAACTGTTTTTT.

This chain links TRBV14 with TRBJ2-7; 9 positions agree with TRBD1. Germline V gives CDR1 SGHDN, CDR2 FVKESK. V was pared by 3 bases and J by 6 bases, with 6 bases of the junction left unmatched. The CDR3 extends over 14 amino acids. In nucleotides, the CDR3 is TGTGCCAGCAGCCAGACCCCGACAGGGGGCGAGCAGTACTTC. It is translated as CASSQTPTGGEQYF.

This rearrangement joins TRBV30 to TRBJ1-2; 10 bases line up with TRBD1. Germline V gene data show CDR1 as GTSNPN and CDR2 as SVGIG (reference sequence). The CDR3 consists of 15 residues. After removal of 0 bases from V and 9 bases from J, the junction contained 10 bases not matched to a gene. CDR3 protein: CAWSVRRDRGGRYTF. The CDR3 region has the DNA TGTGCCTGGAGTGTACGTCGGGACAGGGGTGGTCGCTACACCTTC.

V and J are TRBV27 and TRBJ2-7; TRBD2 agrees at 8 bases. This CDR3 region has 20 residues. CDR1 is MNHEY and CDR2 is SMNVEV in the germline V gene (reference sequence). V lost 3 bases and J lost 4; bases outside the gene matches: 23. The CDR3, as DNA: TGTGCCAGCAGTTTTTATCCCTTGGCAGGAGAAGCGGGGGCTTCATACGAGCAGTACTTC. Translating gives CASSFYPLAGEAGASYEQYF.

CDR3: CASSPRGDEQYF. CDR3 bases: TGTGCCAGCAGCCCCAGGGGGGACGAGCAGTACTTC. V and J are TRBV9 and TRBJ2-7; TRBD1 might be the D (7 bases). The CDR3 sequence is 12 residues long. CDR1 and CDR2 from the germline V gene are SGDLS and YYNGEE. Trimming stripped 4 bases from V and 5 bases from J, with 10 bases between.

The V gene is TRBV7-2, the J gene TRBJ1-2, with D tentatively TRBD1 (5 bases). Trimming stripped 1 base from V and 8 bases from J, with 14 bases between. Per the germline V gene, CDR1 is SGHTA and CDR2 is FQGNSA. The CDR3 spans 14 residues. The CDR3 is CASSLDAQGGGYTF. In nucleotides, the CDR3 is TGTGCCAGCAGCTTAGATGCGCAGGGTGGAGGCTACACCTTC.

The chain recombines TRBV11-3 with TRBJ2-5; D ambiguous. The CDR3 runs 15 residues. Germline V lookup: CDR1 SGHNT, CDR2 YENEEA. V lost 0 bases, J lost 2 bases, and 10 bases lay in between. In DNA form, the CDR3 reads TGTGCCAGCAGCTTAGATCATGGCTTACAAGAGACCCAGTACTTC. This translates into CASSLDHGLQETQYF.

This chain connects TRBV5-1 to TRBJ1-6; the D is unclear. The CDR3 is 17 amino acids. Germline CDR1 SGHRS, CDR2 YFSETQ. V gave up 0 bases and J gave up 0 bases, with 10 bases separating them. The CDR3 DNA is TGCGCCAGCAGCTTGGGACGGGGAAGCTCCTATAATTCACCCCTCCACTTT. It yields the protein CASSLGRGSSYNSPLHF.

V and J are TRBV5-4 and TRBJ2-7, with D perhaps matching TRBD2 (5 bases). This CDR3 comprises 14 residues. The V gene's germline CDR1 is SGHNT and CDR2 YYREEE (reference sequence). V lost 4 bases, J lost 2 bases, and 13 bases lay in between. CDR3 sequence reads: CASSPGVAPYEQYF. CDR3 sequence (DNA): TGTGCCAGCAGCCCCGGGGTGGCCCCCTACGAGCAGTACTTC.

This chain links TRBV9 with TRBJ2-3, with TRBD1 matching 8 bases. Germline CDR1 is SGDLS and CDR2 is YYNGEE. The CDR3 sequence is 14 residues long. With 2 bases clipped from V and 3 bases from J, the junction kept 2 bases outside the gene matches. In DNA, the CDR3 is TGTGCCAGCAGCGTCGACAGGGGAACAGATACGCAGTATTTT. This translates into CASSVDRGTDTQYF.

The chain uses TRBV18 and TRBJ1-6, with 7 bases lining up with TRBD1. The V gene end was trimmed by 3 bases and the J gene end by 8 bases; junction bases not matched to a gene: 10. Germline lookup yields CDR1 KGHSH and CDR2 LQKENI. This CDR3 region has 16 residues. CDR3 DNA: TGTGCCAGCTCACCGCTAACAGGGGACGGGGATTCACCCCTCCACTTT. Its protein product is CASSPLTGDGDSPLHF.

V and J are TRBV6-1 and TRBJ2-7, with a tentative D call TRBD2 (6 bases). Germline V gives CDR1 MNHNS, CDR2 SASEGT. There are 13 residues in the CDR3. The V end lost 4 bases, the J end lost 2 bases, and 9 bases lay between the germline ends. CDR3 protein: CASSGTNTYEQYF. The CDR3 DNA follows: TGTGCCAGCAGTGGGACTAACACCTACGAGCAGTACTTC.

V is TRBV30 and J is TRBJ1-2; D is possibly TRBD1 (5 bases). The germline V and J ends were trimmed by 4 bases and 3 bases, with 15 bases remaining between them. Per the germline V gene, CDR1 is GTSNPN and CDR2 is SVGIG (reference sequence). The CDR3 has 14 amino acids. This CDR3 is CAWTKLGGYYGYTF. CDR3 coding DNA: TGTGCCTGGACTAAATTGGGGGGGTACTATGGCTACACCTTC.

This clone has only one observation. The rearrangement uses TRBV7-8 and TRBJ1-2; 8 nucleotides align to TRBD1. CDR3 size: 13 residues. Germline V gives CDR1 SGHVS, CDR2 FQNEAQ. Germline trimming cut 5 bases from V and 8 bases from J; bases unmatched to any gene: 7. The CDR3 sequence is CASSQTGVGGYTF. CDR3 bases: TGTGCCAGCAGCCAGACAGGGGTCGGAGGCTACACCTTC.

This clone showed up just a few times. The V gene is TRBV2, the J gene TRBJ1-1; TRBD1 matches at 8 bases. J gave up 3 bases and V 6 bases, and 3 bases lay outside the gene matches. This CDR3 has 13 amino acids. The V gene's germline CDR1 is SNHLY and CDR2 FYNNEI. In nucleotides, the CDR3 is TGTGCCAGCAGCGTACAGGGGGACACTGAAGCTTTCTTT. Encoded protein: CASSVQGDTEAFF.

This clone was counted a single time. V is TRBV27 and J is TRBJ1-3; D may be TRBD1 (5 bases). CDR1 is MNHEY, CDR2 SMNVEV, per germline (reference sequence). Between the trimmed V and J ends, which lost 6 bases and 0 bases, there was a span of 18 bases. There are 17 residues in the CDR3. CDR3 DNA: TGTGCCAGCAGCGCGGAGGGACTCAAGAGCTCTGGAAACACCATATATTTT. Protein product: CASSAEGLKSSGNTIYF.

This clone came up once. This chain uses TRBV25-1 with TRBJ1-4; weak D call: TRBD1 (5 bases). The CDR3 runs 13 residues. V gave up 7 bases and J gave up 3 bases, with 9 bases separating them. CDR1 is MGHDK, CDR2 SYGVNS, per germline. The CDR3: CASTGRANEKLFF. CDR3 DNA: TGTGCCAGCACGGGCAGGGCTAATGAAAAACTGTTTTTT.

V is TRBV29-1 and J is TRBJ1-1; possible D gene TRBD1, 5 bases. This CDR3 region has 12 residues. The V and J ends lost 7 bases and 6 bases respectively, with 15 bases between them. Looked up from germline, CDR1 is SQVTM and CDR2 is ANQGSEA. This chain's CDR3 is CSGIQGFSEAFF. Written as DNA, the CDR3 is TGCAGCGGTATCCAGGGTTTTTCTGAAGCTTTCTTT.

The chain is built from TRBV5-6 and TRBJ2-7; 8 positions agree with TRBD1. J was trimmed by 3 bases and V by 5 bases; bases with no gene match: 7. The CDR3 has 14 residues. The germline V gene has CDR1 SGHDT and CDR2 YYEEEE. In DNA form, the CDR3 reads TGTGCCAGCAGAAGACAGGGGTCGGTCTACGAGCAGTACTTC. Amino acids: CASRRQGSVYEQYF. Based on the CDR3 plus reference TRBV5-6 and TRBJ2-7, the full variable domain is DAGVTQSPTHLIKTRGQQVTLRCSPKSGHDTVSWYQQALGQGPQFIFQYYEEEERQRGNFPDRFSGHQFPNYSSELNVNALLLGDSALYLCASRRQGSVYEQYFGPGTRLTVT.

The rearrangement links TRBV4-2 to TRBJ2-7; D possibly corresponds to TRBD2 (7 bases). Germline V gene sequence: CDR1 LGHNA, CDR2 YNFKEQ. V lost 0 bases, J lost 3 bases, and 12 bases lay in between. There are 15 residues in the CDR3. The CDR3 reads CASSQDRGGYYEQYF. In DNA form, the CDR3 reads TGTGCCAGCAGCCAAGATAGGGGGGGCTACTACGAGCAGTACTTC.